This T cell receptor beta chain originates from a study of cytomegalovirus exposure and HLA in healthy donors. Notes on the study in general: In an earlier analysis, productive rearrangement rates for most beta V segments clustered near 87% or 30%. Immune exposure information comprised only CMV serostatus.

Germline V gene data show CDR1 as MNHNS and CDR2 as SASEGT. V was pared by 0 bases and J by 4 bases, with 6 bases of the junction left unmatched. This CDR3 has 16 residues. 13 Jbeta primers and 60 Vbeta primers were used for the PCR. Generated by immunoSEQ multiplex PCR, the TCRdb table keeps only in-frame clones and is missing some. The repertoire holds about 120,000 clones, with more than 80% as singletons. Comments on this clone: Antigen: not known.

The TCR was taken from a man aged 30-40 years in good health and CMV-seropositive. Sequenced sample: PBMCs. The chain carries TRBV6-1 and TRBJ2-5, with TRBD2 matching 9 bases. The CDR3 DNA follows: TGTGCCAGCAGTGAAGCGGCGCGGGGGGGCAGAGAGACCCAGTACTTC. Translating gives CASSEAARGGRETQYF.